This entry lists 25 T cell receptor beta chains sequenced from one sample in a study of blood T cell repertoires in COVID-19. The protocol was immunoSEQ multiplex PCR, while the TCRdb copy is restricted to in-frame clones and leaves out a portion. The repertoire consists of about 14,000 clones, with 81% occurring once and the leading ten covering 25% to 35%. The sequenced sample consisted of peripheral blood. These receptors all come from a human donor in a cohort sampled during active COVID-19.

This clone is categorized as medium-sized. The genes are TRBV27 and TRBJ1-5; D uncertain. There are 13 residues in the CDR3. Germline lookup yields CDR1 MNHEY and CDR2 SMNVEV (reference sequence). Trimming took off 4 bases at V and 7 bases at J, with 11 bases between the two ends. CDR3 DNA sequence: TGTGCCAGCAGTTCCGCGGGAAACCAGCCCCAGCATTTT. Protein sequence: CASSSAGNQPQHF.

CDR3: CASSQDRAGSYEQYF. For the CDR3, the DNA is TGCGCCAGCAGCCAGGACAGGGCTGGATCCTACGAGCAGTACTTC. J is TRBJ2-7 and V is TRBV4-3, with 8 bases fitting TRBD1. Per the germline V gene, CDR1 is LGHNA and CDR2 is YSLEER. J lost 1 base, V lost 3 bases, and 5 bases had no gene match. The CDR3 is 15 residues long.

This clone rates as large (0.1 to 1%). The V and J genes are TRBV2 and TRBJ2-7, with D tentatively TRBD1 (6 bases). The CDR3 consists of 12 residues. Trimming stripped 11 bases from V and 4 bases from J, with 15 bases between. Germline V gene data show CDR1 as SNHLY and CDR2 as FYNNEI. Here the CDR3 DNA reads TGTGCCGGGGCAGGGGAGTATTACGAGCAGTACTTC. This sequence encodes CAGAGEYYEQYF.

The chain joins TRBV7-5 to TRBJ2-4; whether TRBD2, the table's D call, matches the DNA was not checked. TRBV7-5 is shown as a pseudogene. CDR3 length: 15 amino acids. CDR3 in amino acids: CARSPDCLTKNIQYF. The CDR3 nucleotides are TGTGCCAGAAGTCCGGACTGTTTAACCAAAAACATTCAGTACTTC.

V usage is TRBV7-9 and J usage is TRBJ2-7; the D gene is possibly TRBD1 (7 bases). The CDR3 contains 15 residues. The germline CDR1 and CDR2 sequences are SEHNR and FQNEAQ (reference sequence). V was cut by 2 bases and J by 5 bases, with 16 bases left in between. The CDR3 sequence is CASSLTSRGVNEQYF. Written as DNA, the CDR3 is TGTGCCAGCAGCTTAACGAGCAGGGGGGTTAACGAGCAGTACTTC.

CDR3 bases: TGTGCCAGCAGTGGGACAAGGCAAGAGACCCAGTACTTC. Its translation: CASSGTRQETQYF. V and J are TRBV27 and TRBJ2-5; D possibly corresponds to TRBD1 (6 bases). The CDR3 has 13 residues. Trimming removed 5 bases at V and 2 bases at J, with 9 bases between. The germline V gene has CDR1 MNHEY and CDR2 SMNVEV (reference sequence).

Written as DNA, the CDR3 is TGCGCCAGCAGCAAGACAGGGAGCGGCTACACCTTC. Residues: CASSKTGSGYTF. The rearrangement joins TRBV5-1 to TRBJ1-2; 7 bases are a match to TRBD1. The CDR3 consists of 12 residues. Germline V gene lookup returns CDR1 SGHRS and CDR2 YFSETQ. J gave up 8 bases and V 4 bases, and 5 bases lay outside the gene matches.

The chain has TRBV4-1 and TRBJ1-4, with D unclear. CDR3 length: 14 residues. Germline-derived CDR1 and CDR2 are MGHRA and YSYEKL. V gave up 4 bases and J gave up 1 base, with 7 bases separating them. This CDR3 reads CASSRRQTNEKLFF. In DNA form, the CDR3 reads TGCGCCAGCAGCCGGAGGCAAACTAATGAAAAACTGTTTTTT.

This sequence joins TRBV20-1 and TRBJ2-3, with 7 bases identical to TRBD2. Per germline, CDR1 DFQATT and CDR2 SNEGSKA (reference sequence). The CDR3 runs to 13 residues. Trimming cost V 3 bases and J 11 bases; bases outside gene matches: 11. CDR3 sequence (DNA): TGCAGTGCTAGTGATGGGCGGGAGCTCGGGCAGTATTTT. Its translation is CSASDGRELGQYF.

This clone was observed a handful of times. DNA for the CDR3: TGCGCCAGCAGCCAAGGCGACGCGGGTGGCGAAAAACTGTTTTTT. This encodes CASSQGDAGGEKLFF. The V gene is TRBV4-3, the J gene TRBJ1-4; unclear D gene. Germline CDR1 reads LGHNA; CDR2 reads YSLEER. This CDR3 region has 15 residues. V lost 1 base and J 8 bases, leaving 14 bases between the germline ends.

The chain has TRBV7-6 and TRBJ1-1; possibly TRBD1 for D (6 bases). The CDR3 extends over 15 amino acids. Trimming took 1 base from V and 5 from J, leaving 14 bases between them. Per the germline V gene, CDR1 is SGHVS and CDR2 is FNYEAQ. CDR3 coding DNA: TGTGCCAGCAGCTTAGATTCTGGGGGCTGGACTGAAGCTTTCTTT. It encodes CASSLDSGGWTEAFF.

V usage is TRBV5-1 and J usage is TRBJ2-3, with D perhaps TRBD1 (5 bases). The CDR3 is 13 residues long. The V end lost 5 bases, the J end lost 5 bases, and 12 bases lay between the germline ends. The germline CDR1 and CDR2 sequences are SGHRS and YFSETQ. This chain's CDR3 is CASRLGAVDTQYF. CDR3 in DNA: TGCGCCAGCAGGCTAGGGGCGGTAGATACGCAGTATTTT.

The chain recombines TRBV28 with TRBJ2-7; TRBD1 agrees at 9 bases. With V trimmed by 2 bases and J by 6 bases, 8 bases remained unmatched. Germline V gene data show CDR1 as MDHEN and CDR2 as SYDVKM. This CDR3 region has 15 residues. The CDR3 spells CASSLPGTGNAEQYF. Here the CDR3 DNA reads TGTGCCAGCAGTTTACCCGGGACAGGGAACGCCGAGCAGTACTTC.

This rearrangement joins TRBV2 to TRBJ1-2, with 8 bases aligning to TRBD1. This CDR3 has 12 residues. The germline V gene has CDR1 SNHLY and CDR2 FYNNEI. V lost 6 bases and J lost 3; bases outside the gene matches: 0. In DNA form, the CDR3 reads TGTGCCAGCAGGGGACAGGACTATGGCTACACCTTC. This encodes CASRGQDYGYTF.

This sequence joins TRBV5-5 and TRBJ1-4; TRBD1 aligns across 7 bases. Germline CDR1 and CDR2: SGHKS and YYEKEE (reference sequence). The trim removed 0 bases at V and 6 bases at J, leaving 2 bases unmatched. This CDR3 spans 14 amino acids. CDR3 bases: TGTGCCAGCAGCTTGGGCCAGGGGGATGAAAAACTGTTTTTT. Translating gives CASSLGQGDEKLFF.

The DNA for the CDR3 is TGTGCCAGCAGCCCAGGACTAGCGGGAAGCACAGATACGCAGTATTTT. It translates to CASSPGLAGSTDTQYF. The chain uses TRBV7-6 and TRBJ2-3, with 12 bases identical to TRBD2. This CDR3 is built from 16 residues. Germline CDR1 reads SGHVS; CDR2 reads FNYEAQ. The J segment lost 0 bases and the V segment lost 5 bases, leaving 3 bases of the junction unmatched.

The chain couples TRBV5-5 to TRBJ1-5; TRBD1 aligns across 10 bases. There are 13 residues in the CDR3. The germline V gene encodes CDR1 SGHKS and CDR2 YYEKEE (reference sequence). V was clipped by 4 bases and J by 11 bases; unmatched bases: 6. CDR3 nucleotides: TGTGCCAGCAGCGCGGACAGGGGGAATTCCCAGCATTTT. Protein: CASSADRGNSQHF. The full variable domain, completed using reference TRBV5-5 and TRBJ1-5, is DAGVTQSPTHLIKTRGQQVTLRCSPISGHKSVSWYQQVLGQGPQFIFQYYEKEERGRGNFPDRFSARQFPNYSSELNVNALLLGDSALYLCASSADRGNSQHFGDGTRLSIL.

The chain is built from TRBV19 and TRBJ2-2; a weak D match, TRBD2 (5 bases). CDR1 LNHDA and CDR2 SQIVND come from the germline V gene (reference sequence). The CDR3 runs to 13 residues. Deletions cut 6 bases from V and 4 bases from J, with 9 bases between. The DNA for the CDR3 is TGTGCCAGTAGGCCTAGCTCCACCGGGGAGCTGTTTTTT. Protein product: CASRPSSTGELFF.

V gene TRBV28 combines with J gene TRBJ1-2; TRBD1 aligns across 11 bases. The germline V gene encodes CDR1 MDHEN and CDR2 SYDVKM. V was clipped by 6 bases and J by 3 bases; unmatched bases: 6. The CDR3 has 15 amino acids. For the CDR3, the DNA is TGTGCCAGCAGCCTAGGGACAGGGGGGCACTATGGCTACACCTTC. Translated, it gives CASSLGTGGHYGYTF.

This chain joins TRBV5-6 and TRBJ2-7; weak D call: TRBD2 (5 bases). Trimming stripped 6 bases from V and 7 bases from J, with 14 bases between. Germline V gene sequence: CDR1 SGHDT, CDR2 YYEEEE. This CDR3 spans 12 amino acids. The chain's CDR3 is CASTSRTGEQYF. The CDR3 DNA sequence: TGTGCCAGCACCTCGAGGACGGGAGAGCAGTACTTC.

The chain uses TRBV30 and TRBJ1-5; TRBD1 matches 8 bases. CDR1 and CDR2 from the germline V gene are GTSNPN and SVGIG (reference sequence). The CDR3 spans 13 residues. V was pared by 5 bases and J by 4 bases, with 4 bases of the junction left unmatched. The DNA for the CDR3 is TGTGCCTGGGGACAGGGCGGGAATCAGCCCCAGCATTTT. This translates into CAWGQGGNQPQHF. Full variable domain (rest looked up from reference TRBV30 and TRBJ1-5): SQTIHQWPATLVQPVGSPLSLECTVEGTSNPNLYWYRQAAGRGLQLLFYSVGIGQISSEVPQNLSASRPQDRQFILSSKKLLLSDSGFYLCAWGQGGNQPQHFGDGTRLSIL.

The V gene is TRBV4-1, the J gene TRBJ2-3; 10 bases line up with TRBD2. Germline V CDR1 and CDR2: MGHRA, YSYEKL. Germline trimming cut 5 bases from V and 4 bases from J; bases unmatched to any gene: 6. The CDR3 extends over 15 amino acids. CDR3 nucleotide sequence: TGCGCCAGCAGCTCCCTAGCGGGAGCCCCAGATACGCAGTATTTT. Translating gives CASSSLAGAPDTQYF.

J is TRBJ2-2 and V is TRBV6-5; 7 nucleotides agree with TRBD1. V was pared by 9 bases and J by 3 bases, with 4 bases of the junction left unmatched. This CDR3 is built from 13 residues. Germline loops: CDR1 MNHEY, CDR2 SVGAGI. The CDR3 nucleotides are TGTGCCAGTACAACAGGGGACACCGGGGAGCTGTTTTTT. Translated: CASTTGDTGELFF.

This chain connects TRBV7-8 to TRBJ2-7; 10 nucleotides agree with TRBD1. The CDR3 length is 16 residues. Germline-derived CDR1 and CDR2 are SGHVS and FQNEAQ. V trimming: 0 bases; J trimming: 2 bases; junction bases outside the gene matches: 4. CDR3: CASSLAGQGGTYEQYF. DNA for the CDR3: TGTGCCAGCAGCTTAGCAGGACAGGGGGGGACCTACGAGCAGTACTTC.

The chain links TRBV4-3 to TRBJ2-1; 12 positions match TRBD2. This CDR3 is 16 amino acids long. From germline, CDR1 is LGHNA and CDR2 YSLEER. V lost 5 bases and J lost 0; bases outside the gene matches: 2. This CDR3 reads CASSWTSGASYNEQFF. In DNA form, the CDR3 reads TGCGCCAGCAGCTGGACTAGCGGGGCCTCCTACAATGAGCAGTTCTTC.